This T cell receptor beta chain was sequenced in a study of T cells in localized non-small cell lung cancer. Study observations and caveats: Greater T cell density in blood accompanied longer overall survival. Adjacent lung tissue had a median approximately 57 of the top 100 clones found in the tumor. It was uninvolved adjacent lung that showed the highest T cell clonality, exceeding tumor. Sequence data derive from only one tumor region, so heterogeneity remains possible.

Method: immunoSEQ multiplex PCR; TCRdb's copy keeps in-frame clones and lacks some. Among 20,000 to 30,000 clones listed, more than 75% were seen once. V dropped 1 base and J dropped 7 bases, with 14 bases sitting between them. CDR1 and CDR2 (germline): SGDLS, YYNGEE. The CDR3 has 14 amino acids. Concerning this clone: Its cognate antigen is unknown.

The chain links TRBV9 to TRBJ1-2, with a weak D call TRBD1 (6 bases). Specimen: peripheral blood, collected before any cancer treatment. This sequence was found in a woman aged 40-75 years with stage I lung adenocarcinoma. Here the CDR3 reads CASSVTGGDGGYTF. The CDR3 coding sequence is TGTGCCAGCAGCGTAACCGGGGGCGATGGTGGCTACACCTTC.